The 10 T cell receptor beta chains presented below share a single source sample, sequenced in a study of glioma-infiltrating T cells after dendritic cell vaccination (dated by TCRdb to about 2016). Preparation of the library involved the immunoSEQ multiplex PCR assay. Sourced from immuneACCESS, this table was stored by TCRdb with only in-frame sequences that have V and J called. A share of the clones is absent; for the studies checked, an unresolved V gene accounts for under half, and the remainder has no known explanation. The sample table holds 80,000 to 95,000 clones, of which about 85% were seen once. 8.5% of the sample is held by the ten biggest clonotypes. What this sample's time point label stands for: after dendritic cell vaccination, including at tumor progression/relapse. The starting material was blood, obtained after dendritic cell vaccination. These receptor sequences come from a human donor with glioblastoma.

The chain couples TRBV7-2 to TRBJ2-3; TRBD2 aligns across 10 bases. CDR3 length: 16 amino acids. V was pared by 3 bases and J by 6 bases, with 9 bases of the junction left unmatched. Germline CDR1 is SGHTA and CDR2 is FQGNSA. The CDR3 sequence: CASSFSGGAPRDTQYF. DNA for the CDR3: TGTGCCAGCAGCTTCAGCGGGGGGGCCCCCCGCGATACGCAGTATTTT.

The chain carries TRBV19 and TRBJ2-5; 9 bases agree with TRBD2. The CDR3 has 15 residues. From germline, CDR1 is LNHDA and CDR2 SQIVND (reference sequence). With V trimmed by 7 bases and J by 1 base, 7 bases remained unmatched. The CDR3 region is CASTRAGGSQETQYF. CDR3 bases: TGTGCCAGTACCCGAGCGGGGGGCTCCCAAGAGACCCAGTACTTC.

The chain recombines TRBV5-4 with TRBJ2-2; a possible D gene is TRBD1 (6 bases). Germline V lookup: CDR1 SGHNT, CDR2 YYREEE (reference sequence). There are 15 residues in the CDR3. V was pared by 0 bases and J by 4 bases, with 10 bases between. CDR3 sequence reads: CASSLENRATGELFF. In DNA form, the CDR3 reads TGTGCCAGCAGCTTGGAGAACAGGGCCACCGGGGAGCTGTTTTTT.

This clone was seen once. V and J are TRBV5-6 and TRBJ2-1; 7 nucleotides align to TRBD2. The CDR3 consists of 14 residues. Germline V gene lookup returns CDR1 SGHDT and CDR2 YYEEEE. After removal of 4 bases from V and 3 bases from J, the junction contained 4 bases not matched to a gene. In nucleotides, the CDR3 is TGTGCCAGCAGCGGCGGGAGTTTCTACAATGAGCAGTTCTTC. Amino acid sequence: CASSGGSFYNEQFF.

In nucleotides, the CDR3 is TGTGCCAGCAGCTTGGCCACCAGCGGGCCCAATGAGCAGTTCTTC. The encoded protein is CASSLATSGPNEQFF. V usage is TRBV5-4 and J usage is TRBJ2-1, with D maybe TRBD2 (6 bases). Germline CDR1 reads SGHNT; CDR2 reads YYREEE (reference sequence). V was cut by 0 bases and J by 6 bases, with 13 bases left in between. The CDR3 sequence is 15 residues long.

This rearrangement joins TRBV4-1 to TRBJ2-5, with a possible D match to TRBD1 (6 bases). The CDR3 runs 17 residues. The V end was cut by 0 bases, the J end by 0 bases, with 14 bases between. Germline values: CDR1 MGHRA, CDR2 YSYEKL. The CDR3 bases are TGCGCCAGCAGCCAAGATTCGGCAGGGGTGGACCAAGAGACCCAGTACTTC. Protein sequence: CASSQDSAGVDQETQYF.

This chain joins TRBV5-1 and TRBJ1-2; 7 nucleotides align to TRBD1. Germline-derived CDR1 and CDR2 are SGHRS and YFSETQ. V shed 4 bases and J 8 bases; nucleotides not matched to a gene: 11. The CDR3 has 14 amino acids. In DNA, the CDR3 is TGCGCCAGCAGCCCGGAGACAGGGCGAAGGGGCTACACCTTC. This translates into CASSPETGRRGYTF.

The chain carries TRBV4-2 and TRBJ2-7; 10 bases are shared with TRBD2. Trimming took 1 base from V and 3 from J; bases not matched to a gene: 3. Germline V gene data show CDR1 as LGHNA and CDR2 as YNFKEQ. This CDR3 comprises 15 residues. CDR3: CASSQGRLAGYEQYF. For the CDR3, the DNA is TGTGCCAGCAGCCAAGGGAGACTAGCGGGCTACGAGCAGTACTTC.

The V and J genes are TRBV7-9 and TRBJ1-5; 8 nucleotides match TRBD1. V shed 4 bases and J 7 bases; nucleotides not matched to a gene: 6. This CDR3 comprises 14 residues. Looked up from germline, CDR1 is SEHNR and CDR2 is FQNEAQ (reference sequence). CDR3 coding DNA: TGTGCCAGCAGCTCCCAGGGGGCCCTACAGCCCCAGCATTTT. Protein product: CASSSQGALQPQHF.

This clone was recorded once. The V and J genes are TRBV21-1 and TRBJ2-1; the table assigns TRBD2, which was not confirmed against the DNA. TRBV21-1 is described as a pseudogene. The CDR3 totals 16 residues. The CDR3 reads CASSWTSGRAYNEQFF. The CDR3 coding sequence is TGTGCCAGCAGCTGGACTAGCGGGAGGGCCTACAATGAGCAGTTCTTC.